The clone carrying this TCR beta chain was found a few times. Its antigen is not known. This entry comes from a study of T cell clones after liver transplantation. Findings of the study overall: Post-transplant, graft-donor-reactive CD4 TCRbeta sequences in blood dropped significantly in most of the 8 subjects.

The protocol was immunoSEQ multiplex PCR, while the TCRdb copy is restricted to in-frame clones and leaves out a portion. The profile covers 40,000 to 55,000 clones, with just over 85% appearing a single time and more than 2% taken by the ten largest. The germline V gene encodes CDR1 MNHEY and CDR2 SMNVEV (reference sequence). Trimming took 5 bases from V and 2 from J, leaving 10 bases between them. CDR3 length: 13 amino acids. The input for sequencing was CD4+ T cells from blood, taken 24 months after liver transplant. The chain joins TRBV27 to TRBJ2-7; D possibly corresponds to TRBD1 (5 bases). This receptor was obtained from a human patient who received a liver transplant. Some of the T cells may derive from the graft donor. CDR3 loop: CASSPTEAYEQYF. CDR3 coding DNA: TGTGCCAGCAGTCCGACAGAAGCCTACGAGCAGTACTTC.